Below are 26 T cell receptor beta chains sequenced from a single sample in a study of T cell changes during pregnancy in multiple sclerosis. Some clones are missing from TCRdb's copy, which holds only in-frame ones; the method was immunoSEQ multiplex PCR. The table lists 95,000 to 110,000 clones, 85% to 95% of them singletons. The source was peripheral blood, collected in the third trimester of pregnancy. These receptor sequences come from a female donor in good health, enrolled as a control in a pregnancy study.

The chain uses TRBV27 and TRBJ1-4; 9 bases agree with TRBD1. V lost 4 bases, J lost 3 bases, and 3 bases stayed unmatched. The CDR3 contains 15 residues. Looked up from germline, CDR1 is MNHEY and CDR2 is SMNVEV (reference sequence). CDR3: CASSSWTGANEKLFF. The CDR3 coding sequence is TGTGCCAGCAGTTCGTGGACAGGGGCTAATGAAAAACTGTTTTTT.

This clone was found a few times. V usage is TRBV9 and J usage is TRBJ1-1; no definite D call. Looked up from germline, CDR1 is SGDLS and CDR2 is YYNGEE. Trimming removed 2 bases from V and 4 bases from J, with 12 bases in between. CDR3 length equals 14 residues. DNA of the CDR3: TGTGCCAGCAGCGTGGAGGTGGAGGTCACTGAAGCTTTCTTT. This codes for CASSVEVEVTEAFF.

The rearrangement joins TRBV4-3 to TRBJ2-7, with D tentatively TRBD2 (5 bases). Germline loops: CDR1 LGHNA, CDR2 YSLEER. The CDR3 has 13 residues. V was shortened by 4 bases and J by 7 bases, with 14 bases between the two germline ends. The CDR3 loop is CASSRTSSGEQYF. The DNA for the CDR3 is TGCGCCAGCAGCCGTACTAGTTCGGGTGAGCAGTACTTC.

The chain recombines TRBV7-2 with TRBJ2-3; 11 bases match TRBD2. J gave up 2 bases and V 6 bases, and 10 bases lay outside the gene matches. Germline CDR1 is SGHTA and CDR2 is FQGNSA. CDR3 length equals 17 residues. Here the CDR3 reads CASSKIAGGGNTDTQYF. Here the CDR3 DNA reads TGTGCCAGCAGTAAAATAGCGGGGGGGGGTAACACAGATACGCAGTATTTT.

This clone was picked up one time. The gene calls are TRBV5-1 and TRBJ1-4, with 10 nucleotides matching TRBD1. Germline assignment: CDR1 SGHRS and CDR2 YFSETQ. V shed 4 bases and J 8 bases; nucleotides not matched to a gene: 8. CDR3 length equals 15 residues. The CDR3 is CASSQGGQGREKLFF. CDR3 DNA sequence: TGCGCCAGCAGCCAGGGGGGACAGGGGCGCGAAAAACTGTTTTTT.

Comment on this clone: A read error may produce the germline difference seen at one junction end. V usage is TRBV7-3 and J usage is TRBJ1-2; D call uncertain. CDR1 and CDR2 from the germline V gene are SGHTA and FQGTGA. This CDR3 region has 12 residues. The CDR3 is CASSMDGRDISF. CDR3 nucleotide sequence: TGTGCCAGCAGCATGGACGGCCGGGATATCTCCTTC.

Of note for this clone: The germline gene is not matched at one end of the junction; a read error may be the cause. The chain joins TRBV7-7 to TRBJ2-2; D gene unclear. Germline V gives CDR1 SSHAT, CDR2 FNYEAQ (reference sequence). The CDR3 runs to 16 residues. Here the CDR3 DNA reads TGTGCTAGCAGCTTGGGCCGCCAGGTGAACACCGGGGAGCTGTTTTTT. Residues: CASSLGRQVNTGELFF.

V usage is TRBV6-5 and J usage is TRBJ2-5, with 9 bases matching TRBD1. Unmatched junction bases numbered 15, after V lost 8 bases and J lost 8 bases. Germline CDR1 is MNHEY and CDR2 is SVGAGI. The CDR3 totals 15 residues. CDR3 DNA: TGTGCCAGCCCTCACCGGGGGACAGGGACTGAAACCCAGTACTTC. Translated: CASPHRGTGTETQYF.

This chain links TRBV5-6 with TRBJ1-1; 9 nucleotides line up with TRBD1. The CDR3 is 13 residues long. Germline CDR1 and CDR2: SGHDT and YYEEEE. After removal of 4 bases from V and 11 bases from J, the junction contained 9 bases not matched to a gene. The CDR3 region is CASSRTGVYGAFF. The CDR3 DNA sequence: TGTGCCAGCAGCCGGACAGGGGTGTATGGTGCTTTCTTT.

The rearrangement joins TRBV6-4 to TRBJ1-2, with 10 bases aligning to TRBD1. Germline loops: CDR1 MRHNA, CDR2 SNTAGT. The CDR3 is 14 residues long. J lost 4 bases, V lost 2 bases, and 1 base had no gene match. CDR3 in amino acids: CASSDGTGVYGYTF. CDR3 in DNA: TGTGCCAGCAGTGACGGGACAGGGGTCTATGGCTACACCTTC.

CDR3 loop: CAFTPEPSPGYTF. Written as DNA, the CDR3 is TGTGCCTTTACCCCCGAGCCCTCCCCTGGCTACACCTTC. The V call is TRBV30, the J call TRBJ1-2; no clear D gene. The CDR3 spans 13 residues. The V end was cut by 7 bases, the J end by 7 bases, with 19 bases between. Germline assignment: CDR1 GTSNPN and CDR2 SVGIG (reference sequence).

This chain connects TRBV4-3 to TRBJ2-7, with TRBD1 identical over 8 bases. CDR3 length: 15 residues. V was clipped by 1 base and J by 2 bases; unmatched bases: 4. Germline loops: CDR1 LGHNA, CDR2 YSLEER. DNA of the CDR3: TGCGCCAGCAGCCAAGGGACAGGGAATACCTACGAGCAGTACTTC. This sequence encodes CASSQGTGNTYEQYF.

V and J are TRBV4-3 and TRBJ2-1, with 8 bases aligning to TRBD1. Germline V gene lookup returns CDR1 LGHNA and CDR2 YSLEER. V trimming: 3 bases; J trimming: 4 bases; junction bases outside the gene matches: 5. The CDR3 is 15 residues long. CDR3 bases: TGCGCCAGCAGCCAGGCGACAGGGGATTACAATGAGCAGTTCTTC. This encodes CASSQATGDYNEQFF.

The chain employs TRBV2 and TRBJ1-2; D gene unclear. The germline V gene encodes CDR1 SNHLY and CDR2 FYNNEI. This CDR3 region has 12 residues. With 6 bases removed from V and 5 bases from J, the gap between germline ends came to 10 bases. CDR3 nucleotide sequence: TGTGCCAGCAGGTCGGAAGCGTATGGCTACACCTTC. The encoded protein is CASRSEAYGYTF.

V usage is TRBV5-6 and J usage is TRBJ2-3; 7 nucleotides line up with TRBD1. Germline V gene data show CDR1 as SGHDT and CDR2 as YYEEEE. V gave up 2 bases and J gave up 4 bases; unmatched junction bases: 13. The length of the CDR3 is 17 residues. In DNA form, the CDR3 reads TGTGCCAGCAGCTTAGACAGGGTAATAGTGAACCCAGATACGCAGTATTTT. Translated, it gives CASSLDRVIVNPDTQYF.

The chain has TRBV6-5 and TRBJ1-6; TRBD1 aligns across 10 bases. CDR3 length: 15 residues. The V segment lost 2 bases and the J segment 9 bases; nucleotides outside the gene matches: 4. Germline V gene data show CDR1 as MNHEY and CDR2 as SVGAGI. CDR3 bases: TGTGCCAGCAGTTACGCGACAGGGGGCTCTTCACCCCTCCACTTT. Translated, it gives CASSYATGGSSPLHF.

J is TRBJ2-5 and V is TRBV5-1; 7 nucleotides agree with TRBD1. This CDR3 is 16 amino acids long. In germline, CDR1 is SGHRS, CDR2 YFSETQ. After removal of 1 base from V and 1 base from J, the junction contained 7 bases not matched to a gene. The CDR3 here is CASSLTFGTVQETQYF. The CDR3 DNA reads TGCGCCAGCAGCTTGACTTTCGGGACAGTCCAAGAGACCCAGTACTTC.

The CDR3 DNA reads as TGTGCCAGCAGTCTGACGACAGGTTCCAATCAGCCCCAGCATTTT. Amino acid sequence: CASSLTTGSNQPQHF. The chain links TRBV27 to TRBJ1-5, with a weak D call TRBD1 (6 bases). V was cut by 5 bases and J by 3 bases, with 14 bases left in between. This CDR3 contains 15 residues. From germline, CDR1 is MNHEY and CDR2 SMNVEV (reference sequence).

A few counts support this clone. V is TRBV5-6 and J is TRBJ1-1, with 10 bases identical to TRBD1. The CDR3 covers 16 residues. The junction had 9 bases not matched to a gene; V was cut back by 3 bases and J by 4 bases. Germline V gene sequence: CDR1 SGHDT, CDR2 YYEEEE. The chain's CDR3 is CASSSTPGQGFTEAFF. In DNA, the CDR3 is TGTGCCAGCAGCTCCACACCGGGACAGGGGTTCACTGAAGCTTTCTTT.

V usage is TRBV27 and J usage is TRBJ1-1, with 7 bases fitting TRBD1. Unmatched junction bases numbered 15, after V lost 4 bases and J lost 10 bases. CDR1 and CDR2 from the germline V gene are MNHEY and SMNVEV (reference sequence). The CDR3 runs to 15 residues. DNA of the CDR3: TGTGCCAGCAGTTCGTCGACAGGGATGGGGGTGGCAGCTTTCTTT. This codes for CASSSSTGMGVAAFF.

V usage is TRBV7-9 and J usage is TRBJ2-1; a possible D gene is TRBD2 (5 bases). Germline V gene sequence: CDR1 SEHNR, CDR2 FQNEAQ (reference sequence). V gave up 2 bases and J gave up 0 bases, with 11 bases separating them. The CDR3 loop spans 16 amino acids. The CDR3 reads CASSLSGVGSYNEQFF. The CDR3 nucleotides read TGTGCCAGCAGCTTATCCGGGGTTGGCTCCTACAATGAGCAGTTCTTC. Combining the CDR3 with reference TRBV7-9 and TRBJ2-1 gives the whole variable domain DTGVSQNPRHKITKRGQNVTFRCDPISEHNRLYWYRQTLGQGPEFLTYFQNEAQLEKSRLLSDRFSAERPKGSFSTLEIQRTEQGDSAMYLCASSLSGVGSYNEQFFGPGTRLTVL.

CDR3 residues: CASSLLEGRKLGNTIYF. In DNA, the CDR3 is TGTGCCAGCTCACTTTTAGAAGGCCGGAAACTAGGAAACACCATATATTTT. The chain is built from TRBV18 and TRBJ1-3; D ambiguous. Germline V CDR1 and CDR2: KGHSH, LQKENI. There are 17 residues in the CDR3. V was clipped by 4 bases and J by 4 bases, with 20 bases between them.

The chain is built from TRBV9 and TRBJ2-3, with 10 positions matching TRBD2. J was trimmed by 0 bases and V by 2 bases; bases with no gene match: 3. The CDR3 consists of 16 residues. Per the germline V gene, CDR1 is SGDLS and CDR2 is YYNGEE. The CDR3 sequence is CASSVSGGSSTDTQYF. CDR3 DNA: TGTGCCAGCAGCGTTAGCGGGGGGTCTAGCACAGATACGCAGTATTTT. Based on the CDR3 plus reference TRBV9 and TRBJ2-3, the full variable domain is DSGVTQTPKHLITATGQRVTLRCSPRSGDLSVYWYQQSLDQGLQFLIQYYNGEERAKGNILERFSAQQFPDLHSELNLSSLELGDSALYFCASSVSGGSSTDTQYFGPGTRLTVL.

The CDR3 spells CASSPIGQTYEQYF. The CDR3 nucleotides read TGCGCCAGCAGCCCAATAGGACAGACCTACGAGCAGTACTTC. This sequence joins TRBV4-1 and TRBJ2-7; TRBD1 might be the D (6 bases). Trimming took 4 bases from V and 2 from J, leaving 12 bases between them. The CDR3 is 14 amino acids. Germline CDR1 and CDR2: MGHRA and YSYEKL.

This sequence joins TRBV11-3 and TRBJ2-2; 9 positions match TRBD1. The CDR3 loop spans 15 amino acids. From germline, CDR1 is SGHNT and CDR2 YENEEA. V trimming: 5 bases; J trimming: 1 base; junction bases outside the gene matches: 2. The CDR3: CASSRGQGNTGELFF. The CDR3 DNA reads as TGTGCCAGCAGCCGGGGACAGGGGAACACCGGGGAGCTGTTTTTT.

V and J are TRBV6-4 and TRBJ2-3; 9 bases fit TRBD2. CDR1 is MRHNA, CDR2 SNTAGT, per germline. This CDR3 is built from 16 residues. V shed 2 bases and J 4 bases; nucleotides not matched to a gene: 7. The CDR3 sequence is CASSDGAGGSADTQYF. The CDR3 nucleotides read TGTGCCAGCAGTGACGGCGCGGGGGGGTCGGCAGATACGCAGTATTTT.